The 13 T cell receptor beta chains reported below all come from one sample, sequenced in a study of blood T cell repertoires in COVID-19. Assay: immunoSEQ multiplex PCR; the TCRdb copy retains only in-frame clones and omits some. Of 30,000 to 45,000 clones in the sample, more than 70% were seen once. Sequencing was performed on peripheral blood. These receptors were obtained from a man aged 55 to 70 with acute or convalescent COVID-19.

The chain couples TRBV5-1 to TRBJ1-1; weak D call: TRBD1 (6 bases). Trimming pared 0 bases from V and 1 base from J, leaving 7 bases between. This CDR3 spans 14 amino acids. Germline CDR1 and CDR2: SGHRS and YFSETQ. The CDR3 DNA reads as TGCGCCAGCAGCTTGGGGACAGCGAACACTGAAGCTTTCTTT. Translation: CASSLGTANTEAFF.

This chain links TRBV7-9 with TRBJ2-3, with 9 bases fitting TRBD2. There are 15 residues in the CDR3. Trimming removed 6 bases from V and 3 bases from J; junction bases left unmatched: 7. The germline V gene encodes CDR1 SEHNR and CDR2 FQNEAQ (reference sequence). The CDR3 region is CASRPSGMGTDTQYF. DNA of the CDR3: TGTGCCAGCAGGCCTAGCGGGATGGGAACAGATACGCAGTATTTT.

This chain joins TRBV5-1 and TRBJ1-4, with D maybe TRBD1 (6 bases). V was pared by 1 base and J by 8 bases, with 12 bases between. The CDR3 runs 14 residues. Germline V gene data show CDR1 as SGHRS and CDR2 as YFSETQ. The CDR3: CASSLSRGNEKLFF. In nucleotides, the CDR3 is TGCGCCAGCAGCTTGAGCAGGGGTAACGAAAAACTGTTTTTT.

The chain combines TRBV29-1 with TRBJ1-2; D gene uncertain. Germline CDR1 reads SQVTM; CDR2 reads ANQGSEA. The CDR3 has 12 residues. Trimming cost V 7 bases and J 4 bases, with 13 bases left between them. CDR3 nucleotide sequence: TGCAGCGCCACGCTAGGATCCTATGGCTACACCTTC. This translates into CSATLGSYGYTF.

The CDR3 DNA reads as TGTGCCAGCAGTTCCCCCAAAGCGGGAGAGCCTGAGCAGTTCTTC. This sequence encodes CASSSPKAGEPEQFF. The chain joins TRBV6-5 to TRBJ2-1; 8 bases align to TRBD2. The germline gives CDR1 MNHEY, CDR2 SVGAGI. J gave up 9 bases and V 4 bases, and 11 bases lay outside the gene matches. There are 15 residues in the CDR3.

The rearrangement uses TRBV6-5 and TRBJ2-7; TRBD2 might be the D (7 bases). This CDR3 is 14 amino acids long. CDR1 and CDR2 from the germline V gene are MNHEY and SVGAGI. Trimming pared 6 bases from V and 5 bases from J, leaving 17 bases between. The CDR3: CASSHEGGYDEQYF. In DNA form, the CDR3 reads TGTGCCAGCAGCCATGAGGGGGGGTACGACGAGCAGTACTTC.

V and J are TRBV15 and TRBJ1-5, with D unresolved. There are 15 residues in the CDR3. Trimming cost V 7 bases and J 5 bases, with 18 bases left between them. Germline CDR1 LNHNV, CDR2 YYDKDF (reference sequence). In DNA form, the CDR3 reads TGTGCCACCAACATACACACCGAGGGATATCAGCCCCAGCATTTT. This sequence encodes CATNIHTEGYQPQHF.

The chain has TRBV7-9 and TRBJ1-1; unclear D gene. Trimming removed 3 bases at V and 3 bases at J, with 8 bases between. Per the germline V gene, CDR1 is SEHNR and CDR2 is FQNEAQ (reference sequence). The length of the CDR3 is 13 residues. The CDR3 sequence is CASSLRRDTEAFF. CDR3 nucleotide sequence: TGTGCCAGCAGCTTGAGGAGGGACACTGAAGCTTTCTTT.

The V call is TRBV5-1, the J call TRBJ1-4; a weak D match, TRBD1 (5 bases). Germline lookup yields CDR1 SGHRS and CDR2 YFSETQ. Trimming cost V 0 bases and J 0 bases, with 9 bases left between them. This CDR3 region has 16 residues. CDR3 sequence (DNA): TGCGCCAGCAGCTTGGGCAGGGTTACAACTAATGAAAAACTGTTTTTT. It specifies CASSLGRVTTNEKLFF.

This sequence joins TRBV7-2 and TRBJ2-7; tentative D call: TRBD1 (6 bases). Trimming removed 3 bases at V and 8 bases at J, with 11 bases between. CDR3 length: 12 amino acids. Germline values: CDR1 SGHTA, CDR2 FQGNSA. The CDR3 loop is CASSLGTHQQYF. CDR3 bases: TGTGCCAGCAGCTTGGGGACACATCAGCAGTACTTC.

CDR3 in DNA: TGTGCCAGCAGTGAGGGAGCTCCATATGGCTACACCTTC. Its translation: CASSEGAPYGYTF. The V and J genes are TRBV2 and TRBJ1-2; no clear D gene. This CDR3 region has 13 residues. From germline, CDR1 is SNHLY and CDR2 FYNNEI. Trimming took off 3 bases at V and 5 bases at J, with 10 bases between the two ends.

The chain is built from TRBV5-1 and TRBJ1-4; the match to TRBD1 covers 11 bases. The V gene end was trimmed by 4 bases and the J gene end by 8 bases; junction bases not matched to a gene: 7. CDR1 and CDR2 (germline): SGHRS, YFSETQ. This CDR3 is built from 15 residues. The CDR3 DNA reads TGCGCCAGCAGCACCGGACAGGGGGCGAGCGAAAAACTGTTTTTT. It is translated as CASSTGQGASEKLFF.

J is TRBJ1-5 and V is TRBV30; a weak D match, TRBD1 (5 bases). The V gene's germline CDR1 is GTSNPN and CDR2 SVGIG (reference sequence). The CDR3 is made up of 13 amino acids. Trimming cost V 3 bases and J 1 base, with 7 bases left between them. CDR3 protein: CAWRGESNQPQHF. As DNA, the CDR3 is TGTGCCTGGAGAGGGGAAAGCAATCAGCCCCAGCATTTT.